The rows below give T cell receptor beta chains drawn from one sample of a study of T-cell memory formation after mild COVID-19. TCRdb called the 5' RACE reads again in MiXCR, with one record for every CDR3 protein. The sample shows some 210,000 distinct CDR3 sequences, 18% of them seen only once. Sequenced material: PBMCs or a T cell subset sorted from them (not recorded which). These receptors were taken from an adult woman who had mild COVID-19 (a few samples of this study predate the infection). Cell type and time point are not known. The CDR3 runs from the conserved cysteine through the conserved F or W. Each record gives: V gene, J gene, D gene, clone size, CDR3 protein, CDR3 DNA. The D gene is left open where the match is weak. A row's size may be missing; if present it is once, few, many or a size class.

TRBV6-6,TRBJ2-3,.,.,CASTDMGRGTDTQYF,TGTGCCAGCACCGACATGGGGCGGGGAACAGATACGCAGTATTTT
TRBV29-1,TRBJ2-5,TRBD1,many,CSVARTGGETQYF,TGCAGCGTTGCTCGGACAGGGGGTGAGACCCAGTACTTC
TRBV12-3/TRBV12-4,TRBJ1-1,.,.,CASSLAGGMNTEAFF,TGTGCCAGCAGTTTAGCCGGCGGTATGAACACTGAAGCTTTCTTT
TRBV4-1,TRBJ2-4,TRBD1,many,CASSPQGAKNIQYF,TGCGCCAGCAGCCCACAGGGGGCCAAAAACATTCAGTACTTC
TRBV27,TRBJ2-7,TRBD1,few,CASSPRQGHEQYF,TGTGCCAGCAGTCCCCGACAGGGCCACGAGCAGTACTTC
TRBV12-3/TRBV12-4,TRBJ1-5,.,.,CASSSDNRNQPQHF,TGTGCCAGCAGTTCCGACAATAGAAATCAGCCCCAGCATTTT
TRBV4-2,TRBJ2-4,.,.,CASSLHSDLAKNIQYF,TGTGCCAGCAGCTTACATTCAGATTTAGCCAAAAACATTCAGTACTTC
TRBV18,TRBJ1-1,.,few,CASSPPGAGAEAFF,TGTGCCAGCTCACCACCGGGGGCGGGGGCTGAAGCTTTCTTT
TRBV11-2,TRBJ2-3,.,.,CASRASTVSTDTQYF,TGTGCCAGCAGGGCCTCGACTGTTAGCACAGATACGCAGTATTTT
TRBV7-3,TRBJ1-5,.,many,CASSLTAEGYQPQHF,TGTGCCAGCAGCTTAACGGCCGAGGGTTATCAGCCCCAGCATTTT
TRBV12-3/TRBV12-4,TRBJ2-5,.,few,CASSFLVAGETQYF,TGTGCCAGCAGTTTCCTTGTGGCGGGGGAGACCCAGTACTTC
TRBV6-5,TRBJ2-7,TRBD1,.,CASSSHHRGSSYEQYF,TGTGCCAGCAGTTCCCACCACAGGGGAAGCTCCTACGAGCAGTACTTC
TRBV6-5,TRBJ1-2,TRBD1,few,CASSVSGTANYGYTF,TGTGCCAGCAGCGTCTCCGGGACAGCAAACTATGGCTACACCTTC
TRBV3-1,TRBJ2-3,.,.,CASSLGTNTDTQYF,TGTGCCAGCAGCCTCGGGACAAACACAGATACGCAGTATTTT
TRBV7-8,TRBJ2-1,.,few,CASSGVMGGNEQFF,TGTGCCAGCAGCGGAGTTATGGGGGGCAATGAGCAGTTCTTC
TRBV7-2,TRBJ2-1,TRBD2,.,CASSRLAGSYNEQFF,TGTGCCAGCAGCCGGCTAGCGGGATCCTACAATGAGCAGTTCTTC
TRBV3-1,TRBJ2-3,.,many,CASRGTDTQYF,TGTGCCAGCAGAGGAACAGATACGCAGTATTTT
TRBV7-2,TRBJ1-2,.,few,CASSVAKSTGYTF,TGTGCCAGCAGCGTAGCCAAATCTACCGGCTACACCTTC
TRBV7-2,TRBJ1-5,.,few,CASSLRGRGHNQPQHF,TGTGCCAGCAGCCTCCGGGGGAGAGGCCACAATCAGCCCCAGCATTTT
TRBV5-1,TRBJ2-1,TRBD2,few,CASRFVGGSYNEQFF,TGCGCCAGCCGATTTGTGGGGGGGTCCTACAATGAGCAGTTCTTC
TRBV19,TRBJ1-1,.,few,CASSAPMGSVTEAFF,TGTGCCAGTAGTGCCCCAATGGGGTCCGTGACTGAAGCTTTCTTT
TRBV2,TRBJ2-2,TRBD1,few,CASSERTGDTGELFF,TGTGCCAGCAGTGAACGGACAGGGGACACCGGGGAGCTGTTTTTT
TRBV6-5,TRBJ2-3,.,.,CASSGRRGTQYF,TGTGCCAGCAGCGGCCGCCGTGGTACGCAGTATTTT
TRBV6-5,TRBJ2-3,.,many,CASSYSRAGARDTQYF,TGTGCCAGCAGTTACTCGAGGGCAGGAGCCAGGGATACGCAGTATTTT
TRBV20-1,TRBJ1-6,TRBD1,.,CSARYLPGQHNSPLHF,TGCAGTGCTAGATACCTCCCGGGACAGCATAATTCACCCCTCCACTTT
TRBV10-3,TRBJ2-7,TRBD1,.,CAIRTGSLYEQYF,TGTGCCATACGGACAGGGTCACTCTACGAGCAGTACTTC
TRBV7-8,TRBJ2-2,.,once,CASSQSSTGELFF,TGTGCCAGCAGCCAAAGCAGTACCGGGGAGCTGTTTTTT
TRBV7-9,TRBJ2-1,.,.,CASSLFVVRGDEQFF,TGTGCCAGCAGCTTATTCGTGGTGAGGGGCGATGAGCAGTTCTTC
TRBV24-1,TRBJ2-5,.,.,CATSDYGARTRETQYF,TGTGCCACCAGTGACTATGGGGCCCGCACAAGGGAGACCCAGTACTTC
TRBV5-1,TRBJ1-1,.,.,CASSLAGGGQNTEAFF,TGCGCCAGCAGCTTGGCCGGGGGGGGCCAGAACACTGAAGCTTTCTTT
TRBV7-9,TRBJ1-5,.,.,CASSLALDEGNQPQHF,TGTGCCAGCAGCTTAGCTTTGGACGAGGGCAATCAGCCCCAGCATTTT
TRBV5-1,TRBJ2-1,TRBD2,.,CASSLVTSGNNEQFF,TGCGCCAGCAGCTTGGTTACTAGCGGAAACAATGAGCAGTTCTTC
TRBV9,TRBJ1-6,.,few,CASSSRGGNSPLHF,TGTGCCAGCAGCTCGAGGGGGGGGAATTCACCCCTCCACTTT
TRBV11-3,TRBJ1-1,.,once,CASSPWGPMNTEAFF,TGTGCCAGCAGCCCATGGGGGCCCATGAACACTGAAGCTTTCTTT
TRBV30,TRBJ1-2,.,.,CALRISANYGYTF,TGTGCCTTGCGTATATCCGCTAACTATGGCTACACCTTC
TRBV4-2,TRBJ1-1,.,few,CASSQGGLNTEAFF,TGTGCCAGCAGCCAAGGGGGTCTGAACACTGAAGCTTTCTTT
TRBV4-2,TRBJ1-3,TRBD1,.,CASSQRQGGSGNTIYF,TGTGCCAGCAGCCAGAGACAGGGAGGCTCTGGAAACACCATATATTTT
TRBV27,TRBJ1-6,TRBD1,many,CASSLGQGGSSPLHF,TGTGCCAGCAGTTTAGGTCAAGGGGGCTCTTCACCCCTCCACTTT
TRBV2,TRBJ2-3,.,.,CASSDQGGVGDTQYF,TGTGCCAGCAGCGACCAAGGCGGGGTAGGAGATACGCAGTATTTT
TRBV27,TRBJ2-7,.,many,CASSRPRAGVDEQYF,TGTGCCAGCAGTCGCCCCCGGGCAGGGGTGGACGAGCAGTACTTC
TRBV12-3/TRBV12-4,TRBJ1-1,.,few,CASSTSGMRTEAFF,TGTGCCAGCAGTACCTCGGGGATGCGAACTGAAGCTTTCTTT
TRBV5-1,TRBJ1-1,.,few,CASSLDKVNTEAFF,TGCGCCAGCAGCTTGGATAAGGTGAACACTGAAGCTTTCTTT
TRBV3-1,TRBJ2-7,.,few,CASSRSGASYEQYF,TGTGCCAGCAGCAGGTCGGGGGCTAGCTACGAGCAGTACTTC